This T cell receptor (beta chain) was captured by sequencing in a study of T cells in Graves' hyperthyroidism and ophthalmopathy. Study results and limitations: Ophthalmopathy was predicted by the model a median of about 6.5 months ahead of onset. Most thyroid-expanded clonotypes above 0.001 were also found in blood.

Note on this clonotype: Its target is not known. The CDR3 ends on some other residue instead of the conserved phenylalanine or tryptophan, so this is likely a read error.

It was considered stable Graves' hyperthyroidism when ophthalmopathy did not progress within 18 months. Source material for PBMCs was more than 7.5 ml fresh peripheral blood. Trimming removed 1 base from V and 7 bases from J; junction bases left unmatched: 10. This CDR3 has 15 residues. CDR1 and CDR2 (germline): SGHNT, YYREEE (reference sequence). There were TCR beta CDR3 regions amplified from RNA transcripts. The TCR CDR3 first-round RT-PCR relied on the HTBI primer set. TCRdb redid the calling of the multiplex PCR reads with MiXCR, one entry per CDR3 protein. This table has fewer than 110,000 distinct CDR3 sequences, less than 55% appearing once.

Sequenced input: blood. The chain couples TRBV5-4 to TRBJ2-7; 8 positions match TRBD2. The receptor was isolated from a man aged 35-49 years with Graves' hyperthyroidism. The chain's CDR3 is CASSLQTGTRGEQYC. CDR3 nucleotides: TGTGCCAGCAGCTTGCAGACCGGGACTAGAGGGGAGCAGTACTGC.